Listed below are T cell receptor beta chains from one sample, sequenced in a study of blood T cell repertoires in COVID-19. Sequencing used immunoSEQ multiplex PCR; TCRdb keeps in-frame clones, though not all of them. The table includes about 52,000 clones, under 90% detected once. The material sequenced was peripheral blood. These receptors were collected from an elderly man with active or convalescent COVID-19. Each CDR3 is given with its conserved first and last residue. D genes are given only for firm matches. Only some rows state a clone size, as once, few, many or a class for expanded clones.

clone size | J gene | D gene | V gene | CDR3 DNA | CDR3 protein
NA | TRBJ2-3 | NA | TRBV28 | TGTGCCAGCAGCAGGATGGAGCTAGCCACCACAGATACGCAGTATTTT | CASSRMELATTDTQYF
NA | TRBJ2-2 | TRBD1 | TRBV6-4 | TGTGCCAGCCGGGACAGGGTGAACACCGGGGAGCTGTTTTTT | CASRDRVNTGELFF
once | TRBJ2-3 | NA | TRBV5-6 | TGTGCCAGCAGCTTGGGAGGGAGAGGAGATACGCAGTATTTT | CASSLGGRGDTQYF
NA | TRBJ2-1 | TRBD2 | TRBV27 | TGTGCCAGCACTTCCTACCTAGCGGGAGGTGACAATGAGCAGTTCTTC | CASTSYLAGGDNEQFF
NA | TRBJ1-1 | NA | TRBV28 | TGTGCCAGCAGTTTGGGCAACACTGAAGCTTTCTTT | CASSLGNTEAFF
NA | TRBJ1-1 | NA | TRBV7-9 | TGTGCCAGCAGCTCCAGGGTAAACACTGAAGCTTTCTTT | CASSSRVNTEAFF
NA | TRBJ2-7 | TRBD2 | TRBV11-3 | TGTGCCAGCAGCCCACTAGCGGGAACCTACGGGCAGTACTTC | CASSPLAGTYGQYF
NA | TRBJ1-1 | TRBD1 | TRBV11-1 | TGTGCCAGCAGCTTGGGACAGCACTACACTGAAGCTTTCTTT | CASSLGQHYTEAFF
NA | TRBJ2-7 | NA | TRBV30 | TGTGCCTGGGGTAGATCCTACGAGCAGTACTTC | CAWGRSYEQYF
NA | TRBJ1-1 | TRBD1 | TRBV6-2/TRBV6-3 | TGTGCCAGCAGTTCGGACCGACAGGGTGAAGCTTTCTTT | CASSSDRQGEAFF